A selection of T cell receptor beta chains follows, all from one sample in a study of cytomegalovirus exposure and HLA in healthy donors. The assay was immunoSEQ multiplex PCR, and TCRdb's table has in-frame clones only and misses some. The sample records 200,000 or so clones, about 70% being singletons. The specimen was PBMCs. The origin of the receptors is a man aged 40-55 years in good health and CMV-seropositive. Both conserved end residues are part of each CDR3. D genes are given only for firm matches. Expanded clones are given a class, and other clones once, few, many or no size at all.

clone size: -
D gene: -
CDR3 length: 14
J gene: TRBJ1-4
V gene: TRBV7-9
CDR3 protein: CASSLVEGGEKLFF
CDR3 DNA: TGTGCCAGCAGCTTAGTCGAGGGTGGGGAAAAACTGTTTTTT

clone size: -
D gene: -
CDR3 length: 15
J gene: TRBJ2-4
V gene: TRBV2
CDR3 protein: CASSAGRLGLNIQYF
CDR3 DNA: TGTGCCAGCAGTGCGGGACGACTAGGCTTAAACATTCAGTACTTC

clone size: -
D gene: -
CDR3 length: 15
J gene: TRBJ2-7
V gene: TRBV7-9
CDR3 protein: CASSLVRASSYEQYF
CDR3 DNA: TGTGCCAGCAGCTTAGTCAGGGCCTCAAGCTACGAGCAGTACTTC

clone size: -
D gene: -
CDR3 length: 15
J gene: TRBJ2-5
V gene: TRBV6-5
CDR3 protein: CASSGSFQGPETQYF
CDR3 DNA: TGTGCCAGCTCTGGGAGTTTCCAAGGCCCGGAGACCCAGTACTTC

clone size: -
D gene: TRBD2
CDR3 length: 16
J gene: TRBJ2-2
V gene: TRBV5-1
CDR3 protein: CASSPTGGGDTGELFF
CDR3 DNA: TGCGCCAGCAGCCCGACGGGGGGAGGGGACACCGGGGAGCTGTTTTTT

clone size: -
D gene: -
CDR3 length: 13
J gene: TRBJ2-7
V gene: TRBV27
CDR3 protein: CASSLNGSPGQYF
CDR3 DNA: TGTGCCAGCAGTTTAAATGGCAGCCCGGGGCAGTACTTC

clone size: few
D gene: TRBD2
CDR3 length: 15
J gene: TRBJ2-1
V gene: TRBV9
CDR3 protein: CASSQLAGGSNEQFF
CDR3 DNA: TGTGCCAGCAGCCAACTAGCGGGGGGGTCCAATGAGCAGTTCTTC

clone size: -
D gene: -
CDR3 length: 14
J gene: TRBJ2-5
V gene: TRBV19
CDR3 protein: CASSNDRNQETQYF
CDR3 DNA: TGTGCCAGTAGTAACGACAGAAACCAAGAGACCCAGTACTTC

clone size: -
D gene: -
CDR3 length: 12
J gene: TRBJ2-1
V gene: TRBV7-9
CDR3 protein: CASSLGLNEQFF
CDR3 DNA: TGTGCCAGCAGCTTAGGCCTAAATGAGCAGTTCTTC

clone size: -
D gene: TRBD1
CDR3 length: 15
J gene: TRBJ2-7
V gene: TRBV4-1
CDR3 protein: CASSQGRTGPYEQYF
CDR3 DNA: TGCGCCAGCAGCCAGGGCAGGACAGGCCCCTACGAGCAGTACTTC

clone size: -
D gene: -
CDR3 length: 15
J gene: TRBJ1-1
V gene: TRBV28
CDR3 protein: CASSLSGRMNTEAFF
CDR3 DNA: TGTGCCAGCAGTTTATCAGGGCGCATGAACACTGAAGCTTTCTTT

clone size: once
D gene: -
CDR3 length: 20
J gene: TRBJ1-1
V gene: TRBV23-1
CDR3 protein: CASSQAVGLGVLYMNTEAFF
CDR3 DNA: TGCGCCAGCAGTCAAGCGGTAGGTTTAGGAGTTTTGTACATGAACACTGAAGCTTTCTTT

clone size: -
D gene: -
CDR3 length: 16
J gene: TRBJ2-7
V gene: TRBV5-4
CDR3 protein: CASSTGQSRSSYEQYF
CDR3 DNA: TGTGCCAGCAGCACCGGACAGTCGAGGAGCTCCTACGAGCAGTACTTC

clone size: -
D gene: -
CDR3 length: 19
J gene: TRBJ1-1
V gene: TRBV19
CDR3 protein: CASSAWLYNQGLRYTEAFF
CDR3 DNA: TGTGCCAGTAGTGCCTGGCTTTATAACCAGGGCCTAAGGTACACTGAAGCTTTCTTT

clone size: -
D gene: -
CDR3 length: 17
J gene: TRBJ2-4
V gene: TRBV7-2
CDR3 protein: CASSLVSHGSAKYIQYF
CDR3 DNA: TGTGCCAGCAGCTTAGTCAGTCACGGGTCGGCCAAATACATTCAGTACTTC

clone size: -
D gene: TRBD1
CDR3 length: 13
J gene: TRBJ2-2
V gene: TRBV29-1
CDR3 protein: CSVEVAGGGELFF
CDR3 DNA: TGCAGCGTTGAAGTGGCAGGGGGCGGGGAGCTGTTTTTT

clone size: once
D gene: TRBD1
CDR3 length: 15
J gene: TRBJ2-7
V gene: TRBV6-1
CDR3 protein: CAATPGRGPAYEQYF
CDR3 DNA: TGTGCCGCCACCCCGGGAAGGGGGCCAGCCTACGAGCAGTACTTC

clone size: few
D gene: TRBD1
CDR3 length: 15
J gene: TRBJ1-2
V gene: TRBV5-4
CDR3 protein: CASSSKETGGDGYTF
CDR3 DNA: TGTGCCAGCAGCTCGAAGGAGACAGGGGGAGATGGCTACACCTTC

clone size: -
D gene: TRBD1
CDR3 length: 18
J gene: TRBJ1-1
V gene: TRBV4-2
CDR3 protein: CASSHPAGTGPPRGEAFF
CDR3 DNA: TGTGCCAGCAGCCATCCCGCCGGGACAGGTCCCCCCAGGGGTGAAGCTTTCTTT

clone size: -
D gene: TRBD1
CDR3 length: 15
J gene: TRBJ1-2
V gene: TRBV6-5
CDR3 protein: CASSYSPGGSNGYTF
CDR3 DNA: TGTGCCAGCAGTTACTCTCCAGGGGGATCGAATGGCTACACCTTC

clone size: -
D gene: TRBD2
CDR3 length: 14
J gene: TRBJ2-3
V gene: TRBV7-3
CDR3 protein: CASASGGITDTQYF
CDR3 DNA: TGTGCTAGCGCGAGCGGGGGGATCACAGATACGCAGTATTTT

clone size: once
D gene: TRBD1
CDR3 length: 17
J gene: TRBJ1-5
V gene: TRBV15
CDR3 protein: CATSRGGGTGGNQPQHF
CDR3 DNA: TGTGCCACCAGCAGAGGGGGGGGGACAGGGGGAAATCAGCCCCAGCATTTT

clone size: -
D gene: TRBD2
CDR3 length: 16
J gene: TRBJ2-7
V gene: TRBV15
CDR3 protein: CATSRDLPSGGAEQYF
CDR3 DNA: TGTGCCACCAGCAGAGATCTGCCTAGCGGGGGGGCCGAGCAGTACTTC

clone size: -
D gene: TRBD1
CDR3 length: 14
J gene: TRBJ2-7
V gene: TRBV6-5
CDR3 protein: CASSPGTGLYEQYF
CDR3 DNA: TGTGCCAGCAGTCCCGGGACAGGCCTTTACGAGCAGTACTTC

clone size: -
D gene: -
CDR3 length: 15
J gene: TRBJ1-2
V gene: TRBV28
CDR3 protein: CASSLWVEGHYGYTF
CDR3 DNA: TGTGCCAGCAGTTTATGGGTTGAGGGCCACTATGGCTACACCTTC

clone size: -
D gene: -
CDR3 length: 13
J gene: TRBJ1-6
V gene: TRBV7-2
CDR3 protein: CASSFRGDSPLHF
CDR3 DNA: TGTGCCAGCAGCTTTAGGGGTGATTCACCCCTCCACTTT

clone size: -
D gene: TRBD2
CDR3 length: 15
J gene: TRBJ2-2
V gene: TRBV11-2
CDR3 protein: CASRGAGGYTGELFF
CDR3 DNA: TGTGCCAGCAGGGGAGCGGGGGGGTACACCGGGGAGCTGTTTTTT

clone size: -
D gene: -
CDR3 length: 13
J gene: TRBJ2-7
V gene: TRBV28
CDR3 protein: CASSSLNYYEQYF
CDR3 DNA: TGTGCCAGCAGTTCCCTCAACTACTACGAGCAGTACTTC

clone size: -
D gene: -
CDR3 length: 14
J gene: TRBJ2-3
V gene: TRBV10-3
CDR3 protein: CAIRSSPQWDTQYF
CDR3 DNA: TGTGCCATCAGATCTAGCCCCCAATGGGATACGCAGTATTTT